The T cell receptor beta chain under discussion was sequenced for a study of cytomegalovirus exposure and HLA in healthy donors. PCR amplification relied on 60 Vbeta primers (plus 13 Jbeta primers). Some clones are missing from TCRdb's copy, which holds only in-frame ones; the method was immunoSEQ multiplex PCR. The sample records 170,000 or so clones, 75% to 85% being singletons. Germline V gene lookup returns CDR1 SGHNT and CDR2 YYREEE (reference sequence). With V trimmed by 2 bases and J by 7 bases, 22 bases remained unmatched. The CDR3 is 19 amino acids. The sequenced material came from PBMCs. This TCR was sampled from a boy between 10 and 17 years old in good health and CMV-seronegative. J is TRBJ2-5 and V is TRBV5-4; 8 bases are a match to TRBD2. The CDR3 sequence is CASSLGLARRFSQETTQYF. CDR3 bases: TGTGCCAGCAGCTTAGGACTAGCAAGGCGTTTTTCCCAAGAGACGACCCAGTACTTC. Combining the CDR3 with reference TRBV5-4 and TRBJ2-5 gives the whole variable domain ETGVTQSPTHLIKTRGQQVTLRCSSQSGHNTVSWYQQALGQGPQFIFQYYREEENGRGNFPPRFSGLQFPNYSSELNVNALELDDSALYLCASSLGLARRFSQETTQYFGPGTRLLVL.